The entry that follows covers one TCR beta chain sequence. The antigen is undetermined. Relapses following autologous stem cell transplantation were seen in all patients, with brentuximab vedotin exposure varying. Measured with immunoSEQ multiplex PCR; TCRdb has only the in-frame clones, and not every one. The table shows about 13,000 clones, with roughly 89% occurring only once. The V segment lost 1 base and the J segment 5 bases; nucleotides outside the gene matches: 7. This CDR3 has 16 residues. From germline, CDR1 is SGHRS and CDR2 YFSETQ. The sample originates from a study of PD-1 blockade in classical Hodgkin lymphoma. Regarding the study as a whole: Repertoire differences have undefined causes, possibly disease activity or prior therapy. Baseline diversity resembling that of newly diagnosed patients was seen in complete responders. Compared with healthy donors, newly diagnosed patients reportedly showed lower baseline TCR diversity.

The TCR originated in a human donor with classical Hodgkin lymphoma. The rearrangement joins TRBV5-1 to TRBJ2-2, with 8 bases lining up with TRBD2. This sample comprised peripheral blood mononuclear cells (PBMCs), obtained at baseline. The CDR3: CASSLLVSGETGELFF. CDR3 sequence (DNA): TGCGCCAGCAGCTTGTTGGTTAGCGGGGAGACCGGGGAGCTGTTTTTT.